What follows are 30 T cell receptor beta chains derived from one specimen sequenced in a study of T-cell memory formation after mild COVID-19. From the 5' RACE reads, TCRdb called clonotypes with MiXCR, one entry per CDR3 protein. The sample carries over 450,000 distinct CDR3 sequences, around 21% recorded once. The material sequenced was PBMCs or a T cell subset sorted from them (not recorded which). All receptors derive from an adult woman who had mild COVID-19 (a few samples of this study predate the infection). Cell type and time point are not known.

This clonotype was counted ten times or more. The V gene is TRBV9, the J gene TRBJ2-7; TRBD2 agrees at 8 bases. Trimming at V came to 3 bases and at J to 2 bases, leaving 7 bases not matched to a gene. The germline CDR1 and CDR2 sequences are SGDLS and YYNGEE. The CDR3 has 15 amino acids. Here the CDR3 reads CASSATPGLAYEQYF. CDR3 in DNA: TGTGCCAGCAGCGCAACACCGGGACTAGCCTACGAGCAGTACTTC.

The chain combines TRBV5-5 with TRBJ2-2; 7 bases align to TRBD2. Trimming cost V 2 bases and J 4 bases; bases outside gene matches: 11. Germline V lookup: CDR1 SGHKS, CDR2 YYEKEE (reference sequence). The length of the CDR3 is 17 residues. The CDR3 here is CASSLGGGPGSTGELFF. The CDR3 bases are TGTGCCAGCAGCTTAGGCGGGGGTCCGGGGAGCACCGGGGAGCTGTTTTTT.

This clonotype showed up just a few times. V usage is TRBV12-3 or TRBV12-4 and J usage is TRBJ2-5; TRBD1 matches 12 bases. Trimming removed 5 bases from V and 4 bases from J; junction bases left unmatched: 11. This CDR3 is built from 17 residues. DNA of the CDR3: TGTGCCAGCAGTCCGCCCGGGACAGGGGGCTCTGGAGAGACCCAGTACTTC. Its protein is CASSPPGTGGSGETQYF.

In this sample, this clonotype turned up many times. The gene calls are TRBV7-2 and TRBJ2-3; 9 positions match TRBD1. This CDR3 region has 16 residues. Germline V CDR1 and CDR2: SGHTA, FQGNSA. Trimming removed 4 bases from V and 0 bases from J; junction bases left unmatched: 5. In DNA form, the CDR3 reads TGTGCCAGCAGCTCCGGGACAGGGATTAGCACAGATACGCAGTATTTT. Amino acids: CASSSGTGISTDTQYF.

This clonotype was seen a few times. The J gene is TRBJ1-1, the V gene TRBV12-3 or TRBV12-4, with a weak D call TRBD1 (5 bases). The germline V and J ends were trimmed by 8 bases and 5 bases, with 15 bases remaining between them. The CDR3 is made up of 13 amino acids. CDR3 sequence reads: CASPPGDRTEAFF. As DNA, the CDR3 is TGTGCCAGCCCCCCGGGGGATCGAACTGAAGCTTTCTTT.

The CDR3 nucleotides are TGTGCCAGCAGCACGACAGGGACAGTCTCCTACGAGCAGTACTTC. As protein: CASSTTGTVSYEQYF. The chain links TRBV5-6 to TRBJ2-7; 7 bases align to TRBD1. Germline CDR1 and CDR2: SGHDT and YYEEEE. This CDR3 spans 15 amino acids. With 4 bases clipped from V and 0 bases from J, the junction kept 7 bases outside the gene matches.

There are a few counts of this clonotype. This chain joins TRBV7-8 and TRBJ1-2; TRBD1 agrees at 10 bases. V shed 5 bases, J shed 8 bases, and the junction held 14 bases outside the gene matches. This CDR3 has 16 residues. The germline V gene has CDR1 SGHVS and CDR2 FQNEAQ. CDR3 coding DNA: TGTGCCAGCAGCCCAACAGACCGGGACAGGGGATTCGGCTACACCTTC. Translation: CASSPTDRDRGFGYTF.

V gene TRBV30 combines with J gene TRBJ2-3; 7 bases are a match to TRBD1. The J segment lost 0 bases and the V segment lost 3 bases, leaving 3 bases of the junction unmatched. The V gene's germline CDR1 is GTSNPN and CDR2 SVGIG (reference sequence). This CDR3 is 14 amino acids long. Here the CDR3 DNA reads TGTGCCTGGAGCCGGGACAGAAGCACAGATACGCAGTATTTT. This sequence encodes CAWSRDRSTDTQYF.

This clonotype was found a few times. V gene TRBV3-1 combines with J gene TRBJ2-2; no definite D call. Germline V gene sequence: CDR1 LGHDT, CDR2 YNNKEL (reference sequence). CDR3 length: 12 residues. The V gene lost 6 bases and the J gene lost 3 bases, with 5 bases spanning the gap. CDR3 region: CASRDHTGELFF. The CDR3 DNA reads as TGTGCCAGCAGGGACCACACCGGGGAGCTGTTTTTT.

This clonotype was observed a few times. V gene TRBV9 combines with J gene TRBJ2-5; 8 bases are shared with TRBD2. The germline V gene encodes CDR1 SGDLS and CDR2 YYNGEE. The CDR3 loop spans 15 amino acids. J lost 5 bases, V lost 0 bases, and 6 bases had no gene match. CDR3 loop: CASSVAGGRGETQYF. CDR3 DNA sequence: TGTGCCAGCAGCGTAGCGGGAGGGCGAGGGGAGACCCAGTACTTC.

This chain connects TRBV15 to TRBJ2-1; 10 bases match TRBD2. The V segment lost 0 bases and the J segment 3 bases; nucleotides outside the gene matches: 14. Germline V lookup: CDR1 LNHNV, CDR2 YYDKDF (reference sequence). CDR3 length: 20 amino acids. CDR3 amino acids: CATSRDEELAGLGNYNEQFF. CDR3 DNA: TGTGCCACCAGCAGAGATGAGGAACTAGCGGGACTCGGGAACTACAATGAGCAGTTCTTC.

This clonotype was seen a handful of times. V usage is TRBV9 and J usage is TRBJ2-2; either TRBD1 or TRBD2 may fit D (5 bases each). Deletions cut 3 bases from V and 5 bases from J, with 8 bases between. Germline CDR1 reads SGDLS; CDR2 reads YYNGEE. This CDR3 spans 13 amino acids. As DNA, the CDR3 is TGTGCCAGCAGCGGGGACGTAACCGGGGAGCTGTTTTTT. Translated, it gives CASSGDVTGELFF.

This rearrangement joins TRBV4-1 to TRBJ2-5, with TRBD2 identical over 12 bases. This CDR3 is built from 16 residues. Germline loops: CDR1 MGHRA, CDR2 YSYEKL. The trim removed 4 bases at V and 4 bases at J, leaving 7 bases unmatched. CDR3 bases: TGCGCCAGCAGCCGGTTACTAGCGGGGGGAAGAGAGACCCAGTACTTC. This encodes CASSRLLAGGRETQYF.

The rearrangement joins TRBV20-1 to TRBJ1-2, with D perhaps TRBD1 (5 bases). The germline gives CDR1 DFQATT, CDR2 SNEGSKA (reference sequence). CDR3 length: 12 residues. Trimming removed 6 bases from V and 6 bases from J, with 14 bases in between. The CDR3 here is CSAPGLRDGYTF. The CDR3 DNA reads TGCAGTGCCCCGGGACTTAGAGATGGCTACACCTTC.

This clonotype turned up a few times. The genes are TRBV7-9 and TRBJ1-5, with a tentative D call TRBD1 (5 bases). The CDR3 loop spans 17 amino acids. CDR1 is SEHNR, CDR2 FQNEAQ, per germline (reference sequence). V was clipped by 1 base and J by 1 base, with 14 bases between them. CDR3 bases: TGTGCCAGCAGCTTAGGGAATGGGGGTAGGAGCAATCAGCCCCAGCATTTT. It specifies CASSLGNGGRSNQPQHF.

Only a few counts were recorded for this clonotype. This rearrangement joins TRBV15 to TRBJ2-3, with TRBD2 matching 8 bases. The CDR3 spans 15 residues. The V and J ends lost 2 bases and 2 bases, in that order; junction bases with no gene match: 3. Germline V gene data show CDR1 as LNHNV and CDR2 as YYDKDF (reference sequence). This chain's CDR3 is CATSRRGGTTDTQYF. Here the CDR3 DNA reads TGTGCCACCAGCAGACGCGGGGGGACCACAGATACGCAGTATTTT.

The chain recombines TRBV5-1 with TRBJ2-7; 7 bases fit TRBD1. Germline V CDR1 and CDR2: SGHRS, YFSETQ. Trimming took 0 bases from V and 2 from J; bases not matched to a gene: 11. The CDR3 is 17 amino acids. The CDR3 DNA sequence: TGCGCCAGCAGCTTGGTTCCGGGACAGCAAATCCCCTACGAGCAGTACTTC. Its protein product is CASSLVPGQQIPYEQYF. Combining the CDR3 with reference TRBV5-1 and TRBJ2-7 gives the whole variable domain KAGVTQTPRYLIKTRGQQVTLSCSPISGHRSVSWYQQTPGQGLQFLFEYFSETQRNKGNFPGRFSGRQFSNSRSEMNVSTLELGDSALYLCASSLVPGQQIPYEQYFGPGTRLTVT.

The chain joins TRBV10-3 to TRBJ2-1, with 9 bases fitting TRBD1. J was trimmed by 4 bases and V by 8 bases; bases with no gene match: 9. The germline V gene has CDR1 ENHRY and CDR2 SYGVKD. CDR3 length equals 15 residues. Here the CDR3 DNA reads TGTGCCATCCATCCGGGGACAGGGCCATACAATGAGCAGTTCTTC. Its translation: CAIHPGTGPYNEQFF.

This chain joins TRBV7-2 and TRBJ1-1; D gene uncertain. Germline V gene data show CDR1 as SGHTA and CDR2 as FQGNSA. The CDR3 length is 13 residues. V lost 5 bases, J lost 8 bases, and 15 bases lay in between. DNA for the CDR3: TGTGCCAGCAGCCAATGGGAGGGTAGGGAAGCTTTCTTT. This sequence encodes CASSQWEGREAFF.

This clonotype was seen many times. This sequence joins TRBV6-5 and TRBJ2-6, with a tentative D call TRBD1 (6 bases). This CDR3 has 16 amino acids. V lost 4 bases and J lost 1, with 11 bases in between. From germline, CDR1 is MNHEY and CDR2 SVGAGI. The CDR3 nucleotides read TGTGCCAGCAGTTCACAGGGAAGATCTGGGGCCAACGTCCTGACTTTC. Translation gives CASSSQGRSGANVLTF.

The chain recombines TRBV5-1 with TRBJ1-1; 7 bases match TRBD1. CDR3 size: 14 residues. J gave up 5 bases and V 4 bases, and 8 bases lay outside the gene matches. Germline V gives CDR1 SGHRS, CDR2 YFSETQ. As DNA, the CDR3 is TGCGCCAGCAGCCCCGACAGGGTGATGACTGAAGCTTTCTTT. Amino acids: CASSPDRVMTEAFF.

The CDR3, as DNA: TGTGCCACTTCAGGGAGGCCTGGAAACACCATATATTTT. Translated, it gives CATSGRPGNTIYF. This sequence joins TRBV3-1 and TRBJ1-3; TRBD1 is a possible D gene (5 bases). The germline V and J ends were trimmed by 10 bases and 2 bases, with 12 bases remaining between them. Germline CDR1 LGHDT, CDR2 YNNKEL (reference sequence). This CDR3 region has 13 residues.

This clonotype has just a few counts. This chain connects TRBV7-9 to TRBJ2-1; 9 positions match TRBD2. The germline gives CDR1 SEHNR, CDR2 FQNEAQ (reference sequence). V lost 4 bases and J lost 4; bases outside the gene matches: 8. The CDR3 is 16 residues long. This chain's CDR3 is CASSSYIAGEYNEQFF. The CDR3, as DNA: TGTGCCAGCAGCTCATATATAGCGGGAGAGTACAATGAGCAGTTCTTC.

V gene TRBV7-2 combines with J gene TRBJ2-4, with 11 positions matching TRBD2. There are 19 residues in the CDR3. Trimming cost V 5 bases and J 1 base; bases outside gene matches: 13. The germline CDR1 and CDR2 sequences are SGHTA and FQGNSA. The CDR3 reads CASSPTLAGVSLAKNIQYF. Here the CDR3 DNA reads TGTGCCAGCAGCCCAACACTAGCGGGAGTATCTCTGGCCAAAAACATTCAGTACTTC.

This clonotype came up once. The rearrangement joins TRBV3-1 to TRBJ2-4, with TRBD1 matching 7 bases. The CDR3 consists of 14 residues. Unmatched junction bases numbered 8, after V lost 5 bases and J lost 7 bases. Germline V CDR1 and CDR2: LGHDT, YNNKEL (reference sequence). CDR3 DNA: TGTGCCAGCAGCTTTGGACAGGAAGACAACATTCAGTACTTC. Translated: CASSFGQEDNIQYF.

The chain carries TRBV4-1 and TRBJ1-6; D perhaps matches TRBD1 (6 bases). Germline CDR1 and CDR2: MGHRA and YSYEKL. CDR3 length: 16 amino acids. The ends were cut back, 0 bases at V and 7 bases at J, with 13 bases in the middle. As DNA, the CDR3 is TGCGCCAGCAGCCAAGACGGTCAGGGGCGCAATTCACCCCTCCACTTT. Translation gives CASSQDGQGRNSPLHF.

J is TRBJ2-1 and V is TRBV5-1, with 12 nucleotides matching TRBD2. Germline CDR1 and CDR2: SGHRS and YFSETQ. The ends lost 2 bases at V and 9 bases at J; junction bases unmatched: 15. The CDR3 runs to 18 residues. The CDR3 sequence: CASSLGQAPSGGAREQFF. CDR3 nucleotides: TGCGCCAGCAGCTTAGGGCAAGCCCCTAGCGGGGGGGCGCGTGAGCAGTTCTTC.

This clonotype was counted a few times. In nucleotides, the CDR3 is TGTGCCAGTAGTCCCGGGACAGGGTATTCCTACGAGCAGTACTTC. It is translated as CASSPGTGYSYEQYF. The chain couples TRBV19 to TRBJ2-7; 9 bases fit TRBD1. The CDR3 consists of 15 residues. V was clipped by 5 bases and J by 1 base; unmatched bases: 6. Germline V CDR1 and CDR2: LNHDA, SQIVND (reference sequence).

This clonotype was counted ten times or more. This sequence joins TRBV2 and TRBJ1-2; tentatively, D is TRBD1 (5 bases). The CDR3 totals 13 residues. Trimming stripped 6 bases from V and 1 base from J, with 9 bases between. The germline V gene encodes CDR1 SNHLY and CDR2 FYNNEI. CDR3 residues: CASSGHLNYGYTF. In DNA form, the CDR3 reads TGTGCCAGCAGCGGACACCTTAACTATGGCTACACCTTC.

V gene TRBV7-3 combines with J gene TRBJ1-1, with 12 bases that match TRBD1. Looked up from germline, CDR1 is SGHTA and CDR2 is FQGTGA. The trim removed 4 bases at V and 8 bases at J, leaving 5 bases unmatched. The CDR3 consists of 14 residues. CDR3 sequence: CASSSGTGGAEAFF. The CDR3 nucleotides read TGTGCCAGCAGCTCCGGGACAGGGGGCGCGGAAGCTTTCTTT. The full variable domain, completed using reference TRBV7-3 and TRBJ1-1, is GAGVSQTPSNKVTEKGKYVELRCDPISGHTALYWYRQSLGQGPEFLIYFQGTGAADDSGLPNDRFFAVRPEGSVSTLKIQRTERGDSAVYLCASSSGTGGAEAFFGQGTRLTVV.